This is a list of T cell receptor beta chains from one sample in a study of Graves' ophthalmopathy and Graves' hyperthyroidism. MiXCR was run by TCRdb on the multiplex PCR reads, yielding one entry per CDR3 protein. The sample has almost 400,000 distinct CDR3 sequences, about 17% seen once. Sequenced sample: peripheral blood. These receptors were taken from a woman aged 18-35 years with Graves' ophthalmopathy. Each CDR3 is given without its conserved first and last residue.

V: TRBV19; J: TRBJ1-1; CDR3: ASIGRESAEAF
V: TRBV30; J: TRBJ2-7; CDR3: AWTSSSYEQY
V: TRBV6-1; J: TRBJ1-6; CDR3: ATQTRGNSPLH
V: TRBV6-1; J: TRBJ1-5; CDR3: ASSTGTGNNQPQH
V: TRBV6-1; J: TRBJ1-1; CDR3: ASGTVRNTEAF
V: TRBV7-8; J: TRBJ2-7; CDR3: ASSLGWITYEQY
V: TRBV27; J: TRBJ1-1; CDR3: ASKIGANTEAF
V: TRBV5-4; J: TRBJ1-1; CDR3: ASSLVRQGGMNTEAF
V: TRBV7-9; J: TRBJ2-7; CDR3: ASSLDRGEEQY
V: TRBV12-3/TRBV12-4; J: TRBJ2-5; CDR3: ASRNDDQETQY
V: TRBV20-1; J: TRBJ1-1; CDR3: SAQDRGEAF
V: TRBV12-3/TRBV12-4; J: TRBJ2-2; CDR3: ASRPPPGITGELF
V: TRBV4-2; J: TRBJ2-5; CDR3: ASSRGQRGGSAQY
V: TRBV12-3/TRBV12-4; J: TRBJ1-1; CDR3: ASNPRGFGGTEAF
V: TRBV27; J: TRBJ1-5; CDR3: ASSSTGNNQPQH
V: TRBV19; J: TRBJ2-5; CDR3: ASTNAGTSGGGETQY
V: TRBV28; J: TRBJ2-7; CDR3: ASSSYSRGRVDSVTYEQY
V: TRBV6-5; J: TRBJ1-5; CDR3: ASSYSQGENQPQH
V: TRBV7-9; J: TRBJ2-7; CDR3: ASTGEKDSYEQY
V: TRBV6-5; J: TRBJ2-7; CDR3: ASSWDRGGEQY
V: TRBV11-2; J: TRBJ2-5; CDR3: ASSSSGQSWETQY
V: TRBV7-2; J: TRBJ2-5; CDR3: ASGSRAGGGETQY
V: TRBV6-5; J: TRBJ2-5; CDR3: ASSYYRLRETQY
V: TRBV20-1; J: TRBJ1-2; CDR3: SALPSGYT
V: TRBV20-1; J: TRBJ2-7; CDR3: SARDQLAGSYEQY
V: TRBV5-6; J: TRBJ1-1; CDR3: ASSSPTENTEAF
V: TRBV20-1; J: TRBJ2-7; CDR3: SARVGGRAYEQY
V: TRBV14; J: TRBJ2-7; CDR3: ASSQVRGSEQY
V: TRBV19; J: TRBJ1-5; CDR3: ASSIRPRGFNQPQH
V: TRBV7-9; J: TRBJ1-1; CDR3: ASSTTRTGMGVSNTEAF
V: TRBV24-1; J: TRBJ2-5; CDR3: ATSGQGQETQY
V: TRBV5-4; J: TRBJ1-1; CDR3: ASSLWQAVENTEAF
V: TRBV4-1; J: TRBJ2-2; CDR3: ASSRRQGTNTGELF
V: TRBV5-1; J: TRBJ2-7; CDR3: ASSPQGSGVYEQY
V: TRBV29-1; J: TRBJ2-2; CDR3: STTGTQNTGELF
V: TRBV6-2/TRBV6-3; J: TRBJ2-7; CDR3: ASTPGLWASYEQY
V: TRBV27; J: TRBJ1-2; CDR3: ASSLSARSGYT
V: TRBV28; J: TRBJ2-7; CDR3: ASNKSTLRGRVQY
V: TRBV19; J: TRBJ2-5; CDR3: ASSIGGPQETQY
V: TRBV20-1; J: TRBJ2-5; CDR3: SAQLAGGSSGTQY
V: TRBV7-9; J: TRBJ2-5; CDR3: ASSPKGGDQETQY